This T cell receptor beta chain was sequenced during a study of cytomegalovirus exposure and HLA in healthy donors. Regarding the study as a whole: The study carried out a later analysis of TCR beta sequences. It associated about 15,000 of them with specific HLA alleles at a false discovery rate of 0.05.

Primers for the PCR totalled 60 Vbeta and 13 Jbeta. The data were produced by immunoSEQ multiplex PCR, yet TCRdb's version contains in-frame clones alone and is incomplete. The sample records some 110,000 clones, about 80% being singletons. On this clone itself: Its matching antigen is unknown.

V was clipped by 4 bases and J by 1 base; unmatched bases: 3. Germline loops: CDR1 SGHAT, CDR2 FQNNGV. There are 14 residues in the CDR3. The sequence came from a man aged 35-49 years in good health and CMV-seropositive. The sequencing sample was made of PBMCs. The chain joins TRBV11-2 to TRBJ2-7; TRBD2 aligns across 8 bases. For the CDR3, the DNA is TGTGCCAGCAGCTCGGGACTAGGGTCCTACGAGCAGTACTTC. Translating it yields CASSSGLGSYEQYF. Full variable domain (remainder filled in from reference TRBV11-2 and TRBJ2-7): EAGVAQSPRYKIIEKRQSVAFWCNPISGHATLYWYQQILGQGPKLLIQFQNNGVVDDSQLPKDRFSAERLKGVDSTLKIQPAKLEDSAVYLCASSSGLGSYEQYFGPGTRLTVT.